This T cell receptor (beta chain) is drawn from a study of identical twins. General study points: For cord blood, abundant beta clonotypes had fewer insertions, unlike memory repertoires, which showed none. Out-of-frame alpha sequences common to twins exhibited an excess of low generation probability.

Template switching, a step in the protocol, added a universal primer site, and cDNA carried unique molecular identifiers. MiXCR, run by TCRdb on the 5' RACE reads, gives a single entry per CDR3 protein. Among hundreds of thousands of distinct CDR3 sequences listed, about 8.1% were seen once. This clonotype has just one count. Its antigen is as yet unknown. This sample was shared with a second study, whose subject was yellow fever vaccine responses in identical twins. According to that study: Twins' vaccine T cell responses reportedly seemed partly convergent and partly personalized.

The sequence derives from a woman between 18 and 30 years old in good health. Input material: memory (CD45RO+) T cells sorted from blood.

The CDR3 reads CAFSFPSTGGLPYNEQFF. The CDR3 nucleotides read TGTGCCTTCAGCTTCCCCTCCACAGGGGGTTTACCCTACAATGAGCAGTTCTTC. The chain combines TRBV12-3 or TRBV12-4 with TRBJ2-1; the match to TRBD1 covers 8 bases. The CDR3 loop spans 18 amino acids. V trimming: 11 bases; J trimming: 2 bases; junction bases outside the gene matches: 20.